This T cell receptor (beta chain) was observed in a study of CD8+ T cells in alopecia areata. Across the study: After 6 to 18 months of tofacitinib, follow-up continued 6 months off drug.

Remarks on this clone: What it binds is unknown.

Study conclusions and caveats: Higher clonality was seen in lesional scalp than in normal scalp, especially in alopecia totalis/universalis. The study found TCR sharing across patients less clear than in mice, possibly for HLA reasons.

Germline lookup yields CDR1 SGHVS and CDR2 FQNEAQ. This CDR3 contains 15 residues. The V gene lost 1 base and the J gene lost 0 bases, with 9 bases spanning the gap. Extracted RNA was reverse transcribed into cDNA, the sequencing template. TCRdb's table, derived via immunoSEQ multiplex PCR, lists solely in-frame clones and lacks some. This table holds some 150,000 clones, around 60% found once. The V and J genes are TRBV7-8 and TRBJ1-1; D is ambiguous. This sequence was found in a human donor with alopecia areata. Sequencing used CD4+ T cells sorted from blood, obtained at week 0. CDR3 sequence: CASSLVEALNTEAFF. CDR3 in DNA: TGTGCCAGCAGCTTAGTGGAGGCCCTGAACACTGAAGCTTTCTTT. Full variable domain (missing parts from reference TRBV7-8 and TRBJ1-1): GAGVSQSPRYKVAKRGQDVALRCDPISGHVSLFWYQQALGQGPEFLTYFQNEAQLDKSGLPSDRFFAERPEGSVSTLKIQRTQQEDSAVYLCASSLVEALNTEAFFGQGTRLTVV.